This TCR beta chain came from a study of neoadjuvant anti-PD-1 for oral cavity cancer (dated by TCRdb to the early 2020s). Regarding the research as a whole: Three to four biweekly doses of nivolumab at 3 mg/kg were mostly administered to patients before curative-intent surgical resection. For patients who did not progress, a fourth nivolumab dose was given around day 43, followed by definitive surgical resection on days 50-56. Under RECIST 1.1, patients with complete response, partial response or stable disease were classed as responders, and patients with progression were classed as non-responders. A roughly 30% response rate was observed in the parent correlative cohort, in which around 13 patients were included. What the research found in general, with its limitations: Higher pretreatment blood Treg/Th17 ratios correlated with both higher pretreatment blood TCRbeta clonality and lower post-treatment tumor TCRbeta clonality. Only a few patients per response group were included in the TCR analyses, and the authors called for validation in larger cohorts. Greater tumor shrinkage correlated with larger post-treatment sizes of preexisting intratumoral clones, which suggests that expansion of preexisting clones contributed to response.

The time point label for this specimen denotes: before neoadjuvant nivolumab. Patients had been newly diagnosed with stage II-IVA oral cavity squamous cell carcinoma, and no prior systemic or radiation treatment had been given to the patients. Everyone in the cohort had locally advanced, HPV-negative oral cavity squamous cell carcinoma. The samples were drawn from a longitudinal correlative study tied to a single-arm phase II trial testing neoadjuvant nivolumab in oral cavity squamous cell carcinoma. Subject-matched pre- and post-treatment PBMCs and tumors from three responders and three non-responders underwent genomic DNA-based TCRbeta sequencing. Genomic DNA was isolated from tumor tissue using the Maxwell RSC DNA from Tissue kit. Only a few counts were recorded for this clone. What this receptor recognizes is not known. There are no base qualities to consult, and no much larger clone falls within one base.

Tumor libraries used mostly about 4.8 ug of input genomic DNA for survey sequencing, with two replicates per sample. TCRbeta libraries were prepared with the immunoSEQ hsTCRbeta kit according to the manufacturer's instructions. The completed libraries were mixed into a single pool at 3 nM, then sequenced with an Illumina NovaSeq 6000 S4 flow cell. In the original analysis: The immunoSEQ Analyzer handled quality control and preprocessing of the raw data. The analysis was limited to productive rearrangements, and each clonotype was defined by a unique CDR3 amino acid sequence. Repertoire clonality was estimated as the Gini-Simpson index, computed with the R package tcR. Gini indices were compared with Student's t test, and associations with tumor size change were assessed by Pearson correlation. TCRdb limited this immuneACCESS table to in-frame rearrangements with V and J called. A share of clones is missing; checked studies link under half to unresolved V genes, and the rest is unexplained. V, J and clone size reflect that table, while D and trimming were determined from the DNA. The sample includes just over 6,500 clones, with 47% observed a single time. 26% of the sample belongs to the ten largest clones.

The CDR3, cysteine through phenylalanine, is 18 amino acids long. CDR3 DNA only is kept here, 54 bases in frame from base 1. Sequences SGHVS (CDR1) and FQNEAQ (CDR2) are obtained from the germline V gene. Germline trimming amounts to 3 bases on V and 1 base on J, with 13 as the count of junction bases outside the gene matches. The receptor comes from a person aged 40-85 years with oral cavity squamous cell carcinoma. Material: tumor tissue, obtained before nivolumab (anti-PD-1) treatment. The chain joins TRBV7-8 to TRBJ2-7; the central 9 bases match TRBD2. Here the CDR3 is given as CASSFGARLAGISYEQYF. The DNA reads TGTGCCAGCAGCTTCGGGGCAAGGCTAGCGGGGATTTCCTACGAGCAGTACTTC. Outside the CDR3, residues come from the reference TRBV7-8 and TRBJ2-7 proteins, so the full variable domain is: GAGVSQSPRYKVAKRGQDVALRCDPISGHVSLFWYQQALGQGPEFLTYFQNEAQLDKSGLPSDRFFAERPEGSVSTLKIQRTQQEDSAVYLCASSFGARLAGISYEQYFGPGTRLTVT.